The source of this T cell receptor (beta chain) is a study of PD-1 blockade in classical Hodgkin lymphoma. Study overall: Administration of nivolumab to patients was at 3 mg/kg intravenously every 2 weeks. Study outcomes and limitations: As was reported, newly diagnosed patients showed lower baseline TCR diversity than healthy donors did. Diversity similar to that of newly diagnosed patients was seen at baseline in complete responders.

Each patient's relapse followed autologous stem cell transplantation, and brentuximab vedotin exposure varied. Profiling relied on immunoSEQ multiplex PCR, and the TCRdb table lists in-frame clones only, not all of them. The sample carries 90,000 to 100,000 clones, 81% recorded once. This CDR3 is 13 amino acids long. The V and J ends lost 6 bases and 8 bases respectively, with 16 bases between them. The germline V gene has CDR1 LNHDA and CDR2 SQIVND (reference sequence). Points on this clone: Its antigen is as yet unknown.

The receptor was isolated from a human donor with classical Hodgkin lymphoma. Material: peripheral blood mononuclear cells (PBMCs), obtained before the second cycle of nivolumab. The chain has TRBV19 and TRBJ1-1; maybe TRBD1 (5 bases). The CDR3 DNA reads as TGTGCCAGTAGCCAGGGTCGGGGGGTCGAAGCTTTCTTT. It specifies CASSQGRGVEAFF. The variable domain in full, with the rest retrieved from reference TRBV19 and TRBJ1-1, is DGGITQSPKYLFRKEGQNVTLSCEQNLNHDAMYWYRQDPGQGLRLIYYSQIVNDFQKGDIAEGYSVSREKKESFPLTVTSAQKNPTAFYLCASSQGRGVEAFFGQGTRLTVV.